Listed here are 16 T cell receptor beta chains from one sample, sequenced in a study of cytomegalovirus exposure and HLA in healthy donors (dated by TCRdb to 2016 to 2017). The library relied on the immunoSEQ multiplex PCR assay. Sourced from immuneACCESS, this table was stored by TCRdb with only in-frame sequences that have V and J called. A share of the clones is absent; for the studies checked, an unresolved V gene accounts for under half, and the remainder has no known explanation. The sample table holds about 180,000 clones, of which approximately 81% were seen once. Of the sample, more than 15% is held by the ten largest clones. The specimen sequenced was PBMCs. Every receptor here comes from a man in his late teens or twenties in good health and CMV-seropositive.

V is TRBV4-2 and J is TRBJ2-7; 7 positions agree with TRBD2. The germline V gene encodes CDR1 LGHNA and CDR2 YNFKEQ. This CDR3 has 16 amino acids. Trimming took 0 bases from V and 1 from J; bases not matched to a gene: 6. This chain's CDR3 is CASSQELAVASYEQYF. In DNA form, the CDR3 reads TGTGCCAGCAGCCAAGAGCTAGCGGTAGCGTCCTACGAGCAGTACTTC.

This clone appeared once. The rearrangement links TRBV7-2 to TRBJ1-3, with unresolved D. The length of the CDR3 is 13 residues. The germline CDR1 and CDR2 sequences are SGHTA and FQGNSA. Trimming stripped 1 base from V and 7 bases from J, with 8 bases between. The CDR3 nucleotides are TGTGCCAGCAGCTTAGTCGGTCGCAACACCATATATTTT. Protein product: CASSLVGRNTIYF.

The chain is built from TRBV29-1 and TRBJ2-5; 7 bases are a match to TRBD2. The germline V gene has CDR1 SQVTM and CDR2 ANQGSEA. The CDR3 is 14 amino acids. The V and J ends lost 3 bases and 6 bases, in that order; junction bases with no gene match: 10. CDR3 DNA sequence: TGCAGCGTTGAGGGGACTACGGGCTGGCAGACCCAGTACTTC. Translated, it gives CSVEGTTGWQTQYF.

The CDR3 sequence: CASSIGQANTEAFF. CDR3 DNA sequence: TGTGCCAGCAGTATCGGACAGGCCAACACTGAAGCTTTCTTT. The chain couples TRBV2 to TRBJ1-1, with TRBD1 identical over 7 bases. The CDR3 has 14 amino acids. V trimming: 5 bases; J trimming: 2 bases; junction bases outside the gene matches: 5. Per germline, CDR1 SNHLY and CDR2 FYNNEI.

This chain links TRBV27 with TRBJ2-7, with 13 positions matching TRBD2. Germline V gene lookup returns CDR1 MNHEY and CDR2 SMNVEV (reference sequence). V trimming: 8 bases; J trimming: 0 bases; junction bases outside the gene matches: 7. The CDR3 length is 16 residues. The chain's CDR3 is CASRTSGGPSSYEQYF. The CDR3 DNA follows: TGTGCCAGCCGGACTAGCGGGGGCCCCTCCTCCTACGAGCAGTACTTC.

J is TRBJ2-3 and V is TRBV10-3; 10 bases align to TRBD2. CDR1 and CDR2 from the germline V gene are ENHRY and SYGVKD. V lost 10 bases and J lost 4; bases outside the gene matches: 11. The CDR3 covers 15 residues. The CDR3 sequence is CATSKAGGLADTQYF. The CDR3 DNA reads as TGTGCCACTTCAAAAGCGGGGGGGTTGGCAGATACGCAGTATTTT.

Details on this clone: Other DNA sequences of this sample code for an identical CDR3. This chain joins TRBV28 and TRBJ1-5; D unclear. The CDR3 sequence is 13 residues long. In germline, CDR1 is MDHEN, CDR2 SYDVKM. CDR3 loop: CAEGREGNQPQHF. CDR3 DNA: TGTGCTGAAGGGCGGGAAGGCAATCAGCCCCAGCATTTT.

The rearrangement links TRBV19 to TRBJ2-1; possibly TRBD2 for D (5 bases). The CDR3 has 14 amino acids. Trimming took 5 bases from V and 6 from J, leaving 14 bases between them. CDR1 is LNHDA and CDR2 is SQIVND in the germline V gene (reference sequence). The CDR3 DNA follows: TGTGCCAGTAGTGTCCAGGAAGGGAGCAATGAGCAGTTCTTC. The encoded protein is CASSVQEGSNEQFF.

The rearrangement uses TRBV5-1 and TRBJ1-5, with TRBD1 matching over 7 bases. The CDR3 contains 15 residues. Germline trimming cut 7 bases from V and 0 bases from J; bases unmatched to any gene: 7. The germline gives CDR1 SGHRS, CDR2 YFSETQ. In DNA, the CDR3 is TGCGCCAGCTCCCCGACAGGGTATAGCAATCAGCCCCAGCATTTT. Amino acid sequence: CASSPTGYSNQPQHF.

The chain uses TRBV2 and TRBJ2-7, with D perhaps matching TRBD1 (5 bases). From germline, CDR1 is SNHLY and CDR2 FYNNEI. Trimming removed 7 bases at V and 3 bases at J, with 16 bases between. The CDR3 runs 14 residues. The CDR3 loop reads CASKVGQYGYEQYF. Here the CDR3 DNA reads TGTGCCAGCAAGGTGGGGCAATATGGCTACGAGCAGTACTTC.

This clone was observed a few times. The CDR3 DNA reads as TGTGCCAGCAGCTCGCGGTCTTCCTACGAGCAGTACTTC. It encodes CASSSRSSYEQYF. The chain couples TRBV7-6 to TRBJ2-7, with no clear D. The CDR3 covers 13 residues. The V end was cut by 4 bases, the J end by 1 base, with 8 bases between. Germline-derived CDR1 and CDR2 are SGHVS and FNYEAQ.

The chain joins TRBV14 to TRBJ1-4; D may be TRBD1 (6 bases). CDR3 length: 15 residues. The germline V gene has CDR1 SGHDN and CDR2 FVKESK. V was shortened by 4 bases and J by 4 bases, with 13 bases between the two germline ends. CDR3 amino acids: CASSRVDSINEKLFF. The CDR3 coding sequence is TGTGCCAGCAGCCGAGTGGACAGTATTAATGAAAAACTGTTTTTT. Full variable domain (rest looked up from reference TRBV14 and TRBJ1-4): EAGVTQFPSHSVIEKGQTVTLRCDPISGHDNLYWYRRVMGKEIKFLLHFVKESKQDESGMPNNRFLAERTGGTYSTLKVQPAELEDSGVYFCASSRVDSINEKLFFGSGTQLSVL.

CDR3 sequence (DNA): TGTGCCAGCAGCTTTGGGGGCGGCGATGAGCAGTTCTTC. This encodes CASSFGGGDEQFF. The V and J genes are TRBV7-9 and TRBJ2-1, with a weak D call TRBD1 (6 bases). Trimming took off 3 bases at V and 8 bases at J, with 11 bases between the two ends. CDR3 length equals 13 residues. Germline assignment: CDR1 SEHNR and CDR2 FQNEAQ (reference sequence).

This clone appeared a single time. The chain links TRBV6-5 to TRBJ2-2; D uncertain. This CDR3 contains 13 residues. Looked up from germline, CDR1 is MNHEY and CDR2 is SVGAGI. V lost 6 bases, J lost 2 bases, and 7 bases lay in between. DNA of the CDR3: TGTGCCAGCAGCTACCATAACACCGGGGAGCTGTTTTTT. Residues: CASSYHNTGELFF.

The genes are TRBV4-1 and TRBJ2-5, with a possible D match to TRBD2 (5 bases). CDR1 and CDR2 (germline): MGHRA, YSYEKL. Trimming took off 4 bases at V and 3 bases at J, with 18 bases between the two ends. The CDR3 has 16 residues. CDR3 loop: CASSLGPGRRKETQYF. The DNA for the CDR3 is TGCGCCAGCAGCCTAGGCCCGGGGAGAAGGAAAGAGACCCAGTACTTC.

V is TRBV6-6 and J is TRBJ1-1, with D maybe TRBD1 (5 bases). Per the germline V gene, CDR1 is MNHNY and CDR2 is SVGAGI (reference sequence). This CDR3 region has 13 residues. V lost 7 bases to trimming and J lost 2 bases, with 11 bases between them. CDR3 DNA: TGTGCCAGCATGGGGCGTAGAAACACTGAAGCTTTCTTT. Translating it yields CASMGRRNTEAFF.